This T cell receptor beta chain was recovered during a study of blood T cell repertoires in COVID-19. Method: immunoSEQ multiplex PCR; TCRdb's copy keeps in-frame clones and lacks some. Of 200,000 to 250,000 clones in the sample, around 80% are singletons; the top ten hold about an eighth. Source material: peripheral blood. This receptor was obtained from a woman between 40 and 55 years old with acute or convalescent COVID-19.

CDR3 residues: CASSLRPPTGKTAEAFF. CDR3 bases: TGTGCCAGCAGCTTAAGGCCGCCGACAGGGAAAACAGCTGAAGCTTTCTTT. J is TRBJ1-1 and V is TRBV7-8; 7 positions match TRBD1. Germline loops: CDR1 SGHVS, CDR2 FQNEAQ. V shed 2 bases and J 6 bases; nucleotides not matched to a gene: 15. The CDR3 has 17 amino acids.